This T cell receptor beta chain was identified in a study of blood T cell repertoires in COVID-19. Study-wide context: From the United States, Italy and Spain came samples of acute and convalescent COVID-19. Sources were T cells, B-cell-depleted T cells, or PBMCs; the material itself was cDNA or gDNA.

Original handling: From reference gene primer amplification, estimates of nucleated cell counts were derived. Profiling relied on immunoSEQ multiplex PCR, and the TCRdb table lists in-frame clones only, not all of them. V, J and clone size derive from that table, while D and trimming were established from the DNA sequence. The sample gives 150,000 to 200,000 clones, roughly nine tenths of which show up once; under 2% is in the top ten. This CDR3 has 16 amino acids. Germline V gives CDR1 SEHNR, CDR2 FQNEAQ (reference sequence). Trimming took 5 bases from V and 4 from J, leaving 17 bases between them. The TCR comes from a young man who had recovered from COVID-19. J is TRBJ2-2 and V is TRBV7-9; D may be TRBD1 (5 bases). Sequencing was performed on peripheral blood. The CDR3 region is CASSPSPRAGTGELFF. CDR3 nucleotide sequence: TGTGCCAGCAGCCCATCACCCAGGGCTGGCACCGGGGAGCTGTTTTTT.